This T cell receptor (beta chain) was captured in a study of blood T cells in healthy people across ages. This clonotype has just a few counts. Its antigen is currently unknown. The junction differs from germline at one of its ends, possibly a read error. The CDR3 spans 15 residues. From germline, CDR1 is MDHEN and CDR2 SYDVKM. A J-beta primer mix and a sample-barcoded 5' primer were used in a second PCR of roughly 7 to 12 cycles. Each cDNA molecule, via a template-switch adaptor with 12 random nucleotides, was tagged. TCRdb analysed the 5' RACE reads with MiXCR anew, one entry per CDR3 protein. Of roughly 1,700,000 distinct CDR3 sequences listed, about 30% are singletons. Extraction of total RNA produced a minimum of 5.5 micrograms from each sample. Notes on the study in general: Older individuals had lower TCR beta diversity per million T cells (the decline was roughly linear). When one million T cells were used, diversity estimates were thought to be underestimates.

The sequenced sample was blood. The receptor was derived from a woman in her 30s in good health. The gene calls are TRBV28 and TRBJ1-5; D is unclear. The CDR3, as DNA: TGTGCCAGCAGGCAGCCGGGAGGGAGCAATCAACCCCAGCATTTT. Translated: CASRQPGGSNQPQHF.